These T cell receptor beta chains were read from a single sample in a study of tumor-infiltrating lymphocytes in oesophageal squamous cell carcinoma. TCRdb reanalysed the PCR reads using MiXCR and keeps one entry per CDR3 protein. The sample lists about 19,000 distinct CDR3 sequences; almost 40% were seen once. The sequenced sample was blood. These receptor sequences come from a male donor with esophageal squamous cell carcinoma. The CDR3 runs from the conserved cysteine through the conserved F or W. The D gene is left open where the match is weak. Expanded clones are given a class, and other clones once, few, many or no size at all.

clone_size,j_call,d_call,v_call,cdr3_aa,cdr3_nt
few,TRBJ2-7,NA,TRBV28,CASIPSAGYEQYF,TGTGCCAGCATCCCCAGCGCCGGCTACGAGCAGTACTTC
NA,TRBJ2-4,NA,TRBV7-2,CASSPELAADTQYF,TGTGCCAGCAGCCCCGAACTAGCAGCAGATACGCAGTACTTC
many,TRBJ1-5,NA,TRBV27,CASSLGDSNQPQHF,TGTGCCAGCAGTTTGGGGGACAGCAATCAGCCCCAGCATTTT
many,TRBJ2-7,NA,TRBV27,CASSLFRGPTYEQYF,TGTGCCAGCAGTTTATTTCGCGGCCCGACCTACGAGCAGTACTTC
few,TRBJ2-5,NA,TRBV3-1,CASRGAREQYF,TGTGCCAGCCGGGGGGCTAGGGAGCAGTACTTC
few,TRBJ2-1,TRBD1,TRBV7-3,CASSAGQGAISEQFF,TGTGCCAGCAGCGCCGGACAGGGGGCGATCTCTGAGCAGTTCTTC
few,TRBJ2-1,NA,TRBV7-8,CASSLGTNEQFF,TGTGCCAGCAGCTTAGGCACCAATGAGCAGTTCTTC
NA,TRBJ2-1,NA,TRBV27,CASSLSSGGAVYNEQFF,TGTGCCAGCAGTTTATCCTCGGGGGGCGCCGTCTACAATGAGCAGTTCTTC
many,TRBJ2-5,TRBD2,TRBV3-1,CASSPELEGLALKTQYF,TGTGCCAGCAGCCCCGAATTAGAGGGACTAGCGCTAAAGACCCAGTACTTC
many,TRBJ1-2,NA,TRBV20-1,CSARSSGGAYGYTF,TGCAGTGCTAGGAGTTCGGGGGGCGCCTATGGCTACACCTTC
NA,TRBJ2-5,NA,TRBV5-6,CASSLVGAQETQYF,TGTGCCAGCAGCTTGGTGGGGGCCCAAGAGACCCAGTACTTC
medium-sized,TRBJ1-5,TRBD1,TRBV28,CASSPSTGSQPQHF,TGTGCCAGCAGTCCATCGACAGGGTCTCAGCCCCAGCATTTT
medium-sized,TRBJ2-5,NA,TRBV10-3,CAISESDLDGETQYF,TGTGCCATCAGTGAGTCGGACCTGGATGGGGAGACCCAGTACTTC
many,TRBJ1-3,NA,TRBV6-1,CASSPPGFSGNTIYF,TGTGCCAGCAGCCCCCCGGGATTTTCTGGAAACACCATATATTTT
many,TRBJ2-7,TRBD2,TRBV6-1,CASSEASRVAGGIYEQYF,TGTGCCAGCAGTGAAGCGTCCCGGGTGGCGGGGGGGATATACGAGCAGTACTTC
few,TRBJ2-1,NA,TRBV24-1,CATSDLEAVSNEQFF,TGTGCCACCAGTGATTTAGAGGCAGTATCCAATGAGCAGTTCTTC
few,TRBJ2-3,NA,TRBV7-9,CASSLDTNTDTQYF,TGTGCCAGCAGCTTAGATACAAACACAGATACGCAGTATTTT
few,TRBJ2-1,NA,TRBV7-9,CASSLGGSRNEQFF,TGTGCCAGCAGCTTAGGGGGGAGTAGGAATGAGCAGTTCTTC
NA,TRBJ2-5,NA,TRBV11-2,CASSPGQTQYF,TGTGCCAGCAGCCCCGGCCAGACCCAGTACTTC
NA,TRBJ1-2,NA,TRBV12-3/TRBV12-4,CASSLLAGGYTF,TGTGCCAGCAGTCTGCTCGCTGGAGGCTACACCTTC
NA,TRBJ2-1,TRBD1,TRBV7-8,CASSSQGWVRETLFF,TGTGCCAGCAGCTCACAGGGGTGGGTCAGAGAGACCCTGTTCTTC
many,TRBJ2-5,TRBD2,TRBV11-2,CASSLGNSGLGSETQYF,TGTGCCAGCAGCTTAGGAAATAGCGGGCTTGGTTCAGAGACCCAGTACTTC
NA,TRBJ2-1,TRBD2,TRBV7-9,CASSLGTSGIYEQFF,TGTGCCAGCAGCTTAGGGACTAGCGGGATCTATGAGCAGTTCTTC
NA,TRBJ1-1,NA,TRBV12-3/TRBV12-4,CASSKTGNTEAFF,TGTGCCAGCAGTAAAACAGGGAACACTGAAGCTTTCTTT
medium-sized,TRBJ2-4,NA,TRBV21-1,CASSKGRTVAKNIQYF,TGTGCCAGCAGCAAAGGCCGGACAGTAGCCAAAAACATTCAGTACTTC
NA,TRBJ2-3,TRBD2,TRBV29-1,CSVRTSGDTQYF,TGCAGCGTACGGACTAGCGGTGATACGCAGTATTTT
many,TRBJ1-2,NA,TRBV5-6,CASSLSLASNYGYTF,TGTGCCAGCAGCTTGAGTCTAGCCTCTAACTATGGCTACACCTTC
NA,TRBJ1-1,NA,TRBV28,CASSAFATEAFF,TGTGCCAGCAGCGCTTTCGCCACTGAAGCTTTCTTT
NA,TRBJ2-5,NA,TRBV9,CASSVSAGQNKETQYF,TGTGCCAGCAGCGTTTCGGCGGGACAGAATAAAGAGACCCAGTACTTC
few,TRBJ2-5,NA,TRBV7-2,CASSADWAEQYF,TGTGCCAGCAGCGCGGACTGGGCGGAGCAGTACTTC
medium-sized,TRBJ2-5,NA,TRBV5-4,CASSLELGGRETQYF,TGTGCCAGCAGCTTGGAGCTCGGGGGAAGGGAGACCCAGTACTTC
many,TRBJ1-6,NA,TRBV19,CASSMRGQGIHF,TGTGCCAGTAGTATGCGTGGGCAGGGTATCCACTTT
NA,TRBJ1-6,NA,TRBV6-6,CDSSYSRDYEQYF,TGTGACAGCAGTTACTCTCGGGATTACGAGCAGTACTTT
NA,TRBJ2-7,NA,TRBV7-2,CASSLAGPTRTWVYEQYF,TGTGCCAGCAGCTTAGCAGGGCCAACCAGGACATGGGTTTACGAGCAGTACTTC
NA,TRBJ2-5,NA,TRBV9,CASIGRIQETQYF,TGTGCCAGTATCGGACGGATACAAGAGACCCAGTACTTC
NA,TRBJ2-5,TRBD1,TRBV6-4,CASSSDRDKTQYF,TGTGCCAGCAGTTCGGACAGGGACAAGACCCAGTACTTC
NA,TRBJ1-2,NA,TRBV6-1,CASRPNGGLGGYTF,TGTGCCAGCAGGCCCAATGGGGGCCTCGGGGGCTACACCTTC
NA,TRBJ1-1,NA,TRBV12-3/TRBV12-4,CASTLGREAFF,TGTGCCAGCACCCTCGGACGAGAAGCTTTCTTT
NA,TRBJ2-7,NA,TRBV5-1,CASSYSATFGEQYF,TGCGCCAGCAGCTATTCAGCGACCTTCGGCGAGCAGTACTTC
NA,TRBJ2-3,TRBD1,TRBV7-2,CASSNRDRGLKDTQYF,TGTGCCAGCAGCAACCGGGACAGGGGGCTCAAAGATACGCAGTATTTT
NA,TRBJ2-7,TRBD2,TRBV7-4,CASSLAASLAGSYEQYF,TGTGCCAGCAGCTTAGCGGCGAGTCTAGCGGGGTCTTACGAGCAGTACTTC
NA,TRBJ1-2,NA,TRBV7-2,CASSQRTGHLTNYGYTF,TGTGCCAGCAGCCAAAGGACGGGACACCTTACTAACTATGGCTACACCTTC
many,TRBJ1-3,NA,TRBV18,CASSPLDGNTIYF,TGTGCCAGCTCACCATTGGATGGAAACACCATATATTTT
many,TRBJ1-1,NA,TRBV28,CASRGQLNTEAFF,TGTGCCAGTCGAGGACAGCTGAACACTGAAGCTTTCTTT
NA,TRBJ1-6,NA,TRBV6-1,CASSEALHLYEQYF,TGTGCCAGCAGTGAAGCGCTTCATCTCTACGAGCAGTACTTT
NA,TRBJ2-1,TRBD2,TRBV12-3/TRBV12-4,CASSLARQLAGEQFF,TGTGCCAGCAGTTTAGCGCGGCAACTAGCGGGGGAGCAGTTCTTC
many,TRBJ1-5,NA,TRBV6-6,CASSYNQGRDQPQHF,TGTGCCAGCAGTTACAATCAGGGTAGGGATCAGCCCCAGCATTTT
NA,TRBJ1-5,NA,TRBV7-2,CASSLERGGPQHF,TGTGCCAGCAGCTTAGAGAGGGGTGGGCCCCAGCATTTT
NA,TRBJ1-5,NA,TRBV7-2,CASSLVAGEDQPQHF,TGTGCCAGCAGCTTAGTGGCAGGAGAGGATCAGCCCCAGCATTTT
NA,TRBJ1-2,NA,TRBV6-1,CASRDTGYGYTF,TGTGCCAGCAGGGACACAGGGTATGGCTACACCTTC
NA,TRBJ2-1,NA,TRBV11-3,CASSAGSYNEQFF,TGTGCCAGCAGCGCCGGCTCCTACAATGAGCAGTTCTTC
NA,TRBJ2-5,NA,TRBV11-2,CASSFRGLETQYF,TGTGCCAGCAGCTTTCGGGGATTAGAGACCCAGTACTTC
NA,TRBJ2-3,NA,TRBV7-4,CASSFLRGTDTQYF,TGTGCCAGCAGCTTTTTACGGGGCACAGATACGCAGTATTTT